These T cell receptor beta chains were read from a single sample in a study of cytomegalovirus exposure and HLA in healthy donors. Sequencing used immunoSEQ multiplex PCR; TCRdb keeps in-frame clones, though not all of them. The data show 95,000 to 150,000 clones, about 80% seen once. Specimen: PBMCs. The origin of the receptors is a woman aged 45 to 65 in good health and CMV-seropositive. Both conserved end residues are part of each CDR3. The D gene is left open where the match is weak. Size is omitted from some rows. Given values are once, few, many or a class for expanded clones.

-,TRBV7-3,TRBD2,TRBJ2-2,TGTGCCAGCAGCAAAGCCGGGACTAGCGGGAGACGCACCGGGGAGCTGTTTTTT,CASSKAGTSGRRTGELFF
few,TRBV5-6,-,TRBJ2-7,TGTGCCAGCAGCTTACCGGGACAAACCTACGAGCAGTACTTC,CASSLPGQTYEQYF
-,TRBV5-4,TRBD2,TRBJ2-3,TGTGCCAGCAGCTTGGGGGTAGCGGGGGGAAATACGCAGTATTTT,CASSLGVAGGNTQYF
-,TRBV30,-,TRBJ2-2,TGTGCCTGGAGTGGAGAAAGAATCACCGGGGAGCTGTTTTTT,CAWSGERITGELFF
few,TRBV30,-,TRBJ2-5,TGTGCCTGGAGTGTACAGGCGCAAGAGACCCAGTACTTC,CAWSVQAQETQYF
few,TRBV19,-,TRBJ2-3,TGTGCCACCACAGGACGCACAGATACGCAGTATTTT,CATTGRTDTQYF
-,TRBV5-1,-,TRBJ1-2,TGCGCCAGCAGCTTTAGGCCCCGGGAAGGTGGCTACACCTTC,CASSFRPREGGYTF
-,TRBV6-5,TRBD1,TRBJ1-2,TGTGCCAGCAGTCGTCAGGACAGGGGCTATGGCTACACCTTC,CASSRQDRGYGYTF
-,TRBV19,TRBD1,TRBJ2-7,TGTGCCGTCGGACAGGGTGTCTCCTACGAGCAGTACTTC,CAVGQGVSYEQYF
-,TRBV14,TRBD1,TRBJ2-7,TGTGCCAGCAGCCAACCTAGGACAGGGGCCGAGCAGTACTTC,CASSQPRTGAEQYF
-,TRBV20-1,-,TRBJ1-1,TGCAGTGAAGACAAGAACACTGAAGCTTTCTTT,CSEDKNTEAFF
-,TRBV5-1,-,TRBJ2-2,TGCGCCAGCAGCTTAGGGGAGGTAGCCGGGGAGCTGTTTTTT,CASSLGEVAGELFF
-,TRBV27,-,TRBJ1-5,TGTGCCAGCAGTTTAGCAGGGTTTCAGCCCCAGCATTTT,CASSLAGFQPQHF
-,TRBV7-3,-,TRBJ1-2,TGTGCCAGCAGCTTAACTCCAGGGGACAAGCATGGCTACACCTTC,CASSLTPGDKHGYTF
-,TRBV19,-,TRBJ2-1,TGTGCCAGTAGTTCCCTCCCGAGGGTGTTGGTAAATGAGCAGTTCTTC,CASSSLPRVLVNEQFF